This T cell receptor beta chain stems from a study of HIV-infected patients and healthy controls. Around 0.5 ug RNA was reverse transcribed with alpha and beta constant-region primers. Separate chain-specific third strand synthesis with multiplexing indices produced the alpha and beta libraries. TCRdb independently ran MiXCR on the 5' RACE reads; one entry per CDR3 protein. The sample holds approximately 7,100 distinct CDR3 sequences, 9% to 10% seen once. The germline V gene has CDR1 MGHRA and CDR2 YSYEKL. The CDR3 spans 15 residues. V lost 5 bases and J lost 5; bases outside the gene matches: 9. The repertoire came from unfractionated whole blood and reflected all unsorted peripheral T cells. The sample holds many counts of this clonotype.

The sequencing here drew on blood, taken before antiretroviral therapy. This clonotype originated in an adult with HIV infection. The chain combines TRBV4-1 with TRBJ1-2; 9 nucleotides line up with TRBD1. CDR3 in amino acids: CASSKPDRGGYGYTF. DNA for the CDR3: TGCGCCAGCAGCAAGCCCGACAGGGGGGGATATGGCTACACCTTC.